This T cell receptor beta chain was identified during a study of cytomegalovirus exposure and HLA in healthy donors. At the level of the study: Earlier, approximately 190 million T cells were analyzed, and 117 million unique TCR beta sequences were found among them. Early on, a data release was issued that held roughly 84 million unique TCRs from HLA-typed donors.

The PCR had 60 Vbeta and 13 Jbeta primers. Profiled with immunoSEQ multiplex PCR; TCRdb holds only in-frame clones, not every one. This table holds 180,000 or so clones, more than 60% found once. For this clone: Antigen specificity is unknown.

Study findings and constraints: Most TCR sequences proved rare, with some public TCRs found in many donors. In a later analysis, V- and J-gene trimming of beta chains associated with a DCLRE1C missense variant, replicated independently.

The V gene end was trimmed by 5 bases and the J gene end by 2 bases; junction bases not matched to a gene: 11. Germline values: CDR1 SGHNT, CDR2 YYREEE (reference sequence). There are 16 residues in the CDR3. The rearrangement links TRBV5-4 to TRBJ2-5, with 8 bases that match TRBD1. Sequencing was carried out using PBMCs. The origin of this receptor is a woman in her 40s in good health and CMV-seropositive. In DNA, the CDR3 is TGTGCCAGCAGTTTCGCCGGGACAGGCCCGCAAGAGACCCAGTACTTC. Translating gives CASSFAGTGPQETQYF.